This T cell receptor (beta chain) was obtained from a study of CD4+ T cells in melanoma. General study points: A reported correlation linked neoantigen-specific CD4+ T cells to CD8+, macrophage and B cell function. Diverse differentiation states were reported for melanoma neoantigen-specific CD4+ T cells.

As regards this clone: Antigen: not known.

The table came from immunoSEQ multiplex PCR; TCRdb's copy has only in-frame clones and leaves some out. This sample has more than 90,000 clones, with roughly 90% found just once. There are 15 residues in the CDR3. The V gene's germline CDR1 is SGHTA and CDR2 FQGTGA. V gave up 5 bases and J gave up 1 base; unmatched junction bases: 3. The specimen was peripheral blood. This receptor was obtained from a human donor with melanoma. The rearrangement uses TRBV7-3 and TRBJ2-1; 9 nucleotides line up with TRBD2. The DNA of the CDR3 is TGTGCCAGCAGCAGTGCGGGAGGGTCCTACAATGAGCAGTTCTTC. As protein: CASSSAGGSYNEQFF.